This TCR beta chain was profiled in a study of cytomegalovirus exposure and HLA in healthy donors. General observations from the study: The dataset shows that most TCR sequences were rare, while some public TCRs occurred in many donors. Cytomegalovirus-associated status was assigned to 150 to 200 TCR beta chains. According to a subsequent analysis, TCR clusters identified in the first cohort showed a tendency to co-occur across the 110 or so validation repertoires.

Concerning this clone itself: The antigen remains undetermined.

Donors came from a validation cohort of approximately 110 subjects, distinct from the first 666-subject cohort. The table came from immunoSEQ multiplex PCR; TCRdb's copy has only in-frame clones and leaves some out. The table has 150,000 or so clones, around nine tenths seen once. The V end was cut by 5 bases, the J end by 3 bases, with 16 bases between. CDR1 PRHDT and CDR2 FYEKMQ come from the germline V gene (reference sequence). The CDR3 is made up of 16 amino acids. This TCR was recovered from a woman younger than 35 in good health and CMV-seropositive. The V call is TRBV13, the J call TRBJ2-2; D remains unclear. Sequencing was carried out using PBMCs. The chain's CDR3 is CASSPVPNFYTGELFF. CDR3 sequence (DNA): TGTGCCAGCAGCCCCGTCCCTAACTTTTACACCGGGGAGCTGTTTTTT.